The TCR beta chain under discussion was sequenced for a study of T cells in Graves' hyperthyroidism and ophthalmopathy. Regions amplified from RNA transcripts were the TCR beta CDR3 regions. HTBI primers were used for first-round RT-PCR of the TCR CDR3. TCRdb ran MiXCR on the multiplex PCR reads and lists one entry per CDR3 protein. The table has about 480,000 distinct CDR3 sequences, 14% seen once; the top ten hold over 15%. The CDR3 is 15 amino acids. V lost 4 bases to trimming and J lost 8 bases, with 18 bases between them. CDR1 and CDR2 (germline): MNHNY, SVGAGI (reference sequence). If no ophthalmopathy progression occurred within 18 months, Graves' hyperthyroidism was stable.

This clonotype was obtained from a woman under 30 with Graves' hyperthyroidism. The chain links TRBV6-6 to TRBJ2-1; the D gene is possibly TRBD1 (6 bases). The sample taken for sequencing was blood. The CDR3 is CASSFRDMARYEQFF. As DNA, the CDR3 is TGTGCCAGCAGTTTCCGGGACATGGCCCGCTATGAGCAGTTCTTC.